This section outlines one TCR beta chain sequence together with its context. V lost 2 bases to trimming and J lost 2 bases; unmatched junction nucleotides: 3. Germline CDR1 is SGHTA and CDR2 is FQGNSA. The CDR3 extends over 14 amino acids. The protocol was immunoSEQ multiplex PCR, while the TCRdb copy is restricted to in-frame clones and leaves out a portion. Of some 60,000 clones listed, approximately 80% are singletons. This specimen belongs to a study of blood T cell repertoires in COVID-19. Overall study: Some COVID-19 samples were acute and others convalescent; all came from the United States, Italy and Spain. T cells, B-cell-depleted T cells, or PBMCs supplied cDNA or gDNA.

Patients in Seattle were enrolled during active infection, then followed longitudinally. The chain uses TRBV7-2 and TRBJ2-7; 7 positions agree with TRBD2. This clonotype was sampled from a man in his forties or fifties with COVID-19, enrolled during active disease. The source material was peripheral blood. The CDR3 is CASSLRLAAYEQYF. CDR3 coding DNA: TGTGCCAGCAGCTTAAGGCTAGCGGCCTACGAGCAGTACTTC.